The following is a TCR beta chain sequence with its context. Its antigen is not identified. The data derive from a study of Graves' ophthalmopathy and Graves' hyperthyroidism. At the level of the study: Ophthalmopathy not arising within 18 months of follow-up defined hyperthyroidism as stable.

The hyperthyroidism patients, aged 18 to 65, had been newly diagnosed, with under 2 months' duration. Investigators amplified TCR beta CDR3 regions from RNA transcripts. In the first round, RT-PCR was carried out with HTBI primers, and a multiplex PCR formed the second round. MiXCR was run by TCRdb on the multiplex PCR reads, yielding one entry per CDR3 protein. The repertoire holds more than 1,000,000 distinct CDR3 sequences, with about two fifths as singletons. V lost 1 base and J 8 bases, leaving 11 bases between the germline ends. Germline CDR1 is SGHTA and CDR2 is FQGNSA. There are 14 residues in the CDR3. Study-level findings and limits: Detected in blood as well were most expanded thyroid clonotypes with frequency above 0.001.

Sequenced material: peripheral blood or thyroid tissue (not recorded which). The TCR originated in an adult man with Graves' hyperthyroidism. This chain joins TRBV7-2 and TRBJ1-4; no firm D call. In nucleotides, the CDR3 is TGTGCCAGCAGCTTAGTGTGGGCAGGAGAAAAACTGTTTTTT. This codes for CASSLVWAGEKLFF.